The rows below give T cell receptor beta chains drawn from one sample of a study of blood T cell repertoires in COVID-19. TCRdb's table, derived via immunoSEQ multiplex PCR, lists solely in-frame clones and lacks some. In the table there are 200,000 to 250,000 clones, nearly 90% of which are singletons. Sequenced material: peripheral blood. These receptors originate from a woman in her thirties or forties who had recovered from COVID-19. CDR3s include the opening cysteine and the closing phenylalanine or tryptophan. The D gene is left open where the match is weak. The listing skips clone size in some rows; elsewhere it reads once, few, many or a size class.

V gene	clone size	J gene	D gene	CDR3 DNA	CDR3 protein
TRBV19	NA	TRBJ1-2	TRBD1	TGTGCCAGTAGTTCGGGACAGGGAATCCAAGAAGGTGGCTACACCTTC	CASSSGQGIQEGGYTF
TRBV7-3	few	TRBJ2-2	TRBD2	TGTGCCAGCAGCTTACTGGCTAGCGGGACCGCGAACACCGGGGAGCTGTTTTTT	CASSLLASGTANTGELFF
TRBV5-5	NA	TRBJ1-4	NA	TGTGCCAGCAGCTTGCCCGGGTTAACGGGGGAAAAACTGTTTTTT	CASSLPGLTGEKLFF
TRBV3-1/TRBV3-2	NA	TRBJ2-5	TRBD1	TGTGCCAGCAGCCATGATGACAGGGGTGGGTTAGAGACCCAGTACTTC	CASSHDDRGGLETQYF
TRBV19	NA	TRBJ2-2	TRBD2	TGTGCCAGTCACCCACTAGCGGGGGGCTCGAACACCGGGGAGCTGTTTTTT	CASHPLAGGSNTGELFF
TRBV21-1	NA	TRBJ1-5	NA	TGTGCCAGCCCCTGGGGGCGGCGTACTAGGCAGCCCCAGCATTTT	CASPWGRRTRQPQHF
TRBV2	NA	TRBJ2-5	TRBD2	TGTGCCAGCAGTGATAGGGGACTAGCGGATAGTAGGGGGGAGACCCAGTACTTC	CASSDRGLADSRGETQYF
TRBV9	NA	TRBJ1-2	TRBD1	TGTGCCAGCAGCGTAGAGGACAGGGGGCTAAGCGGCTACACCTTC	CASSVEDRGLSGYTF
TRBV7-2	NA	TRBJ2-1	TRBD2	TGTGCCAGCAGCCCCCTAGCGGGGGGGCCCTACAATGAGCAGTTCTTC	CASSPLAGGPYNEQFF
TRBV5-4	NA	TRBJ2-3	NA	TGTGCCAGCAGCTTGGGTCACACAGATACGCAGTATTTT	CASSLGHTDTQYF
TRBV7-8	NA	TRBJ1-5	TRBD1	TGTGCCAGCAGCTTAGCGCGGCCAGGGGGCGCCGATAAACAGCCCCAGCATTTT	CASSLARPGGADKQPQHF
TRBV5-4	NA	TRBJ1-6	TRBD1	TGTGCCAGCAGCGATGGGACAGGAAGGTACTCACCCCTCCACTTT	CASSDGTGRYSPLHF
TRBV6-1	NA	TRBJ2-4	NA	TGTGCCAGCAGTGAAAGGGGTCGGAACATTCAGTACTTC	CASSERGRNIQYF
TRBV4-3	few	TRBJ2-7	TRBD1	TGCGCCAGCAGCCAAGCCAGGACAGGGGGCCCAAGCTCCTACGAGCAGTACTTC	CASSQARTGGPSSYEQYF
TRBV5-1	NA	TRBJ1-3	TRBD1	TGCGCCAGCAGCTTCCAAAATTACCCGGGACAGGGAAGCACTGGAAACACCATATATTTT	CASSFQNYPGQGSTGNTIYF
TRBV6-2/TRBV6-3	once	TRBJ2-3	TRBD2	TGTGCCAGCACCCCATGGCGGGGGGGATCAGATACGCAGTATTTT	CASTPWRGGSDTQYF
TRBV30	NA	TRBJ1-5	NA	TGTGCCTGGAGTTCGGGGTCGGTTAGCAATCAGCCCCAGCATTTT	CAWSSGSVSNQPQHF
TRBV29-1	NA	TRBJ2-1	TRBD2	TGCAGCGTTGGGGTTAGCGGGGCATTCAGCTCCTACAATGAGCAGTTCTTC	CSVGVSGAFSSYNEQFF
TRBV29-1	NA	TRBJ1-4	NA	TGCAGCGTAACAGGGAGAGCAACTAATGAAAAACTGTTTTTT	CSVTGRATNEKLFF
TRBV7-9	NA	TRBJ2-7	NA	TGTGCCAGCAGCGATCCCGGAGCGAGCAGCTCCTACGAGCAGTACTTC	CASSDPGASSSYEQYF
TRBV12-3/TRBV12-4	NA	TRBJ2-3	NA	TGTGCCAGCAGTGTCACCACATATACGCAGTATTTT	CASSVTTYTQYF
TRBV2	NA	TRBJ1-3	NA	TGTGCCAGCAGTGAAAACAGCCTAGCTTCCCCAGGAAACACCATATATTTT	CASSENSLASPGNTIYF
TRBV7-2	NA	TRBJ2-7	NA	TGTGCCAGCAGCGGGGGCGCGGATTCCTACGAGCAGTACTTC	CASSGGADSYEQYF
TRBV28	once	TRBJ1-2	NA	TGTGCCCTCTGTGAGACAGGTTCGGTTGGCTACACCTTC	CALCETGSVGYTF
TRBV18	NA	TRBJ2-1	NA	TGTGCCAGCTCACCACGACAGCTAGACTACAATGAGCAGTTCTTC	CASSPRQLDYNEQFF
TRBV6-6	NA	TRBJ1-5	TRBD1	TGTGCCAGCAGCGGGACAGGCTATCAGCCCCAGCATTTT	CASSGTGYQPQHF
TRBV6-2/TRBV6-3	NA	TRBJ2-7	NA	TGTGCCAGCAGTTACAGGAGGCCCGCATACGAGCAGTACTTC	CASSYRRPAYEQYF
TRBV3-1/TRBV3-2	NA	TRBJ1-5	TRBD1	TGTGCCAGCAGCCAAGATCAATGGGACAGGGGCGCTTATAGCAATCAGCCCCAGCATTTT	CASSQDQWDRGAYSNQPQHF
TRBV4-3	NA	TRBJ2-5	NA	TGCGCCAGCAGCCAAGGGGGGGGCGGGAGTGGAGAGACCCAGTACTTC	CASSQGGGGSGETQYF
TRBV30	few	TRBJ2-2	NA	TGTGCCTGGAGACGAATAGGGGGTTCCGGGGAGCTGTTTTTT	CAWRRIGGSGELFF
TRBV28	NA	TRBJ1-2	TRBD1	TGTGCCAGCAGTTCCGTTAGGGACAGGGGGCTTGGCTATGGCTACACCTTC	CASSSVRDRGLGYGYTF
TRBV2	NA	TRBJ2-7	TRBD1	TGTGCCAGCACACAGGGGGTTAGCTACGAGCAGTACTTC	CASTQGVSYEQYF
TRBV5-6	NA	TRBJ2-7	TRBD1	TGTGCCAGCAGCTCGCTAGACAGGGGGAGCTCCTACGAGCAGTACTTC	CASSSLDRGSSYEQYF
TRBV18	NA	TRBJ2-7	TRBD1	TGTGCCAGCTCACGCGGACAGGGGGAGGCCTACGAGCAGTACTTC	CASSRGQGEAYEQYF
TRBV7-9	NA	TRBJ2-1	TRBD2	TGTGCCAGCAGGGCGGGGGGCCCCGAGCAGTTCTTC	CASRAGGPEQFF
TRBV29-1	NA	TRBJ2-1	TRBD1	TGCAGCGTGGGACAGCTGGCCTACAATGAGCAGTTCTTC	CSVGQLAYNEQFF
TRBV6-6	few	TRBJ2-1	NA	TGTGCCAGCAGTACATCACACAGATACAATGAGCAGTTCTTC	CASSTSHRYNEQFF
TRBV6-5	NA	TRBJ1-1	NA	TGTGCCAGCAGCCGGGGGGCCGTGAGCACTGAAGCTTTCTTT	CASSRGAVSTEAFF
TRBV11-3	NA	TRBJ2-7	TRBD2	TGTGCCAGCAGCTCCAATGGACTAGCGGGCTGGTTCGAGCAGTACTTC	CASSSNGLAGWFEQYF
TRBV19	NA	TRBJ2-2	TRBD1	TGTGCCAGTAGCCCTCTTCGGACAGGGGTGGGCGGGGAGCTGTTTTTT	CASSPLRTGVGGELFF
TRBV2	NA	TRBJ2-1	TRBD2	TGTGCCAGCAGGGAGACTAGCGGGGAATACAATGAGCAGTTCTTC	CASRETSGEYNEQFF
TRBV19	NA	TRBJ1-3	TRBD1	TGTGCCAGTAGTATCAGACAGGGAGTCTCTGGAAACACCATATATTTT	CASSIRQGVSGNTIYF
TRBV9	NA	TRBJ2-5	TRBD1	TGTGCCAGCAGCGTAGAAGGACAGGGGTGGGAGACCCAGTACTTC	CASSVEGQGWETQYF
TRBV28	NA	TRBJ2-2	NA	TGTGCCAGCAGTTCAGTCCGGACAAGGACCGGGGAGCTGTTTTTT	CASSSVRTRTGELFF
TRBV29-1	NA	TRBJ2-1	TRBD2	TGCAGCGCCCGGACTAGCTCCTACAATGAGCAGTTCTTC	CSARTSSYNEQFF
TRBV27	NA	TRBJ2-2	TRBD1	TGTGCCAGCAGTTCCGAGGGGACAGGGCACACCGGGGAGCTGTTTTTT	CASSSEGTGHTGELFF
TRBV3-1/TRBV3-2	once	TRBJ2-2	NA	TGTGCCAGCAGCCAGGGGCTAACCTTCTCTCACGGGGAGCTGTTTTTT	CASSQGLTFSHGELFF
TRBV24-1	NA	TRBJ2-1	NA	TGTGCCACCAGTGACCCCTGGCAGTACAATGAGCAGTTCTTC	CATSDPWQYNEQFF
TRBV7-6	NA	TRBJ2-2	NA	TGTGCCAGCAGCTTTATCGGTTCCGGGGAGCTGTTTTTT	CASSFIGSGELFF
TRBV28	few	TRBJ1-6	NA	TGTGCCAGCAGCATACCCCTCGAGAAAGCAAATTCACCCCTCCACTTT	CASSIPLEKANSPLHF
TRBV5-1	NA	TRBJ2-3	TRBD2	TGCGCCAGCAGCTTGGTGGGTAGCGGGAGCGGCGGTACGGATACGCAGTATTTT	CASSLVGSGSGGTDTQYF
TRBV5-1	NA	TRBJ1-2	NA	TGCGCCAGCAGCTTGGTGCCGGTTTATGGCTACACCTTC	CASSLVPVYGYTF
TRBV5-1	NA	TRBJ2-5	TRBD2	TGCGCCAGCGGATCTAGCGGCCAGTACCAAGAGACCCAGTACTTC	CASGSSGQYQETQYF
TRBV6-2/TRBV6-3	NA	TRBJ1-1	NA	TGTGCCAGCAGTTACTCGAGGCCGGGGGGCTTGGAGTCGCGGACTGAAGCTTTCTTT	CASSYSRPGGLESRTEAFF
TRBV4-1	once	TRBJ2-1	TRBD2	TGCGCCAGCAGCCCACCCCTAGCGGGGGGGAACAATGAGCAGTTCTTC	CASSPPLAGGNNEQFF
TRBV6-2/TRBV6-3	NA	TRBJ2-1	TRBD2	TGTGCCAGCAGTAGTCCCCTAGCGGGCACTTACAATGAGCAGTTCTTC	CASSSPLAGTYNEQFF
TRBV7-8	NA	TRBJ2-7	TRBD1	TGTGCCAGCAGCTTAAGGCGGGGTACAGGGGGCTACGAGCAGTACTTC	CASSLRRGTGGYEQYF
TRBV2	few	TRBJ2-2	NA	TGTGCCAGCAGTCGACAGAACACCGGGGAGCTGTTTTTT	CASSRQNTGELFF
TRBV6-5	NA	TRBJ1-5	NA	TGTGCCAGCAGTTACGAGGTTAATCAGCCCCAGCATTTT	CASSYEVNQPQHF
TRBV19	NA	TRBJ1-2	NA	TGTGCCAGTAGTCCGACAGCTAACTATGGCTACACCTTC	CASSPTANYGYTF